This T cell receptor (beta chain) emerged from a study of regulatory T cells in long-lasting Graves disease. The time point is: persistent/refractory GD, antithyroid drugs over 5 years with positive TRAb. The authors made the TCR library using RNA they extracted from PBMCs. General observations from the study: The TCR repertoire of persistent Graves' patients was less diverse than that of newly diagnosed ones.

Building of the TCR beta libraries involved iRepertoire HTBI primers and Arm-PCR of CDR3 regions. From the multiplex PCR reads, TCRdb called clonotypes with MiXCR, one entry per CDR3 protein. The sample includes fewer than 400,000 distinct CDR3 sequences, about 19% seen only once; the top ten take less than 35%. This clonotype was counted only a few times. Its antigen is as yet unknown. Trimming removed 0 bases from V and 7 bases from J; junction bases left unmatched: 10. This CDR3 spans 15 amino acids. Germline V gene lookup returns CDR1 SGDLS and CDR2 YYNGEE. The TCR comes from a female donor with Graves disease. The sequences come from peripheral blood mononuclear cells (PBMCs), collected when the disease was refractory, from a patient treated with antithyroid drugs. This chain uses TRBV9 with TRBJ2-7; 7 bases map to TRBD2. In nucleotides, the CDR3 is TGTGCCAGCAGCGTAGGGGGGGGAGGAATGGAAGAGCAGTACTTC. Amino acid sequence: CASSVGGGGMEEQYF.